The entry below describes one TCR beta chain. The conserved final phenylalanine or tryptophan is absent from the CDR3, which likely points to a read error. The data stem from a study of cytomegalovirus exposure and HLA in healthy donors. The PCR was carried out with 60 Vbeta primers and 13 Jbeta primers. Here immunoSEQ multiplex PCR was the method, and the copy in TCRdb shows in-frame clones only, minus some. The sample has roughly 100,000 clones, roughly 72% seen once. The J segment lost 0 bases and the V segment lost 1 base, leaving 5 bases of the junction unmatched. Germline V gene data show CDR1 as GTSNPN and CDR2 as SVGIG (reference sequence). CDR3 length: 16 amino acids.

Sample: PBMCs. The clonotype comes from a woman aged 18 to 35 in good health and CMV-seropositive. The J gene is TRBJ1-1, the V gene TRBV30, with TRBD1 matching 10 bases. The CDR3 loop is CAWSGETGGMNTEAFV. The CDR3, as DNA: TGTGCCTGGAGTGGGGAGACAGGGGGCATGAACACTGAAGCTTTCGTT.